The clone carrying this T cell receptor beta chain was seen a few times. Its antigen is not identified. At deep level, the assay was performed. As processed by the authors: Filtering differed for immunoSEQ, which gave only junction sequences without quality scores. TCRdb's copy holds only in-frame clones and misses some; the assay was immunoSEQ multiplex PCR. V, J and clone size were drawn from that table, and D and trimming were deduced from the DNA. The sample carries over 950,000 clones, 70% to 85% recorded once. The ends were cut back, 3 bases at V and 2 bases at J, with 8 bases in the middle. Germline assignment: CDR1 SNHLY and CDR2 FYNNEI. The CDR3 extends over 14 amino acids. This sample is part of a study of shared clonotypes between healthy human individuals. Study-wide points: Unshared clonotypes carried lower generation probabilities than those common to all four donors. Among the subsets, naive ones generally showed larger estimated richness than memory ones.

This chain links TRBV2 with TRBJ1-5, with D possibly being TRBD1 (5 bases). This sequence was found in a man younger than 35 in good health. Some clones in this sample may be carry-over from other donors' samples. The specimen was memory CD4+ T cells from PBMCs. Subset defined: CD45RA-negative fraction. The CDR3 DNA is TGTGCCAGCAGTGATCTAGGGGGCAATCAGCCCCAGCATTTT. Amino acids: CASSDLGGNQPQHF.